The rows below give T cell receptor beta chains drawn from one sample of a study of T cell changes during pregnancy in multiple sclerosis. The assay was immunoSEQ multiplex PCR, and TCRdb's table has in-frame clones only and misses some. The sample records about 100,000 clones, more than 80% being singletons. The sample here was peripheral blood, taken in the second trimester of pregnancy. All receptors come from a female donor with multiple sclerosis, enrolled in a pregnancy study. Each CDR3 is given with its conserved first and last residue. D genes are given only for firm matches. Size values are once, few and many counts, or a class for expanded clones, and some rows have none.

abundance: -
v_gene: TRBV5-1
j_gene: TRBJ2-7
d_gene: TRBD2
CDR3nt: TGCGCCAGCTCAACTAGCGGGAGATCCTACGAGCAGTACTTC
CDR3aa: CASSTSGRSYEQYF

abundance: -
v_gene: TRBV7-2
j_gene: TRBJ2-6
d_gene: TRBD1
CDR3nt: TGTGCCAGCAGCCCCCGGACAGGGGTTAGCTCTGGGGCCAACGTCCTGACTTTC
CDR3aa: CASSPRTGVSSGANVLTF

abundance: -
v_gene: TRBV7-9
j_gene: TRBJ2-5
d_gene: -
CDR3nt: TGTGCCAGCAGGTTCGACTCAGGGGAGACCCAGTACTTC
CDR3aa: CASRFDSGETQYF

abundance: -
v_gene: TRBV6-1
j_gene: TRBJ2-3
d_gene: TRBD2
CDR3nt: TGTGCCAGCAAGCTAGCGGGGGGGGATACGCAGTATTTT
CDR3aa: CASKLAGGDTQYF

abundance: -
v_gene: TRBV2
j_gene: TRBJ1-1
d_gene: TRBD1
CDR3nt: TGTGCCAGCAGTGAAAATTCACTAAGGGGGCAGTCGAACACTGAAGCTTTCTTT
CDR3aa: CASSENSLRGQSNTEAFF

abundance: -
v_gene: TRBV6-1
j_gene: TRBJ1-5
d_gene: -
CDR3nt: TGTGCCAGCAGTGAAGCAGGCGGTGTTGGTCAGCCCCAGCATTTT
CDR3aa: CASSEAGGVGQPQHF

abundance: -
v_gene: TRBV10-3
j_gene: TRBJ2-3
d_gene: -
CDR3nt: TGTGCCATCAGATCACAGGCTAGCACAGATACGCAGTATTTT
CDR3aa: CAIRSQASTDTQYF

abundance: -
v_gene: TRBV7-8
j_gene: TRBJ1-5
d_gene: TRBD1
CDR3nt: TGTGCCAGCAGCTTAGAGGGGACAGGGGGTCAGCCCCAGCATTTT
CDR3aa: CASSLEGTGGQPQHF

abundance: few
v_gene: TRBV6-1
j_gene: TRBJ2-7
d_gene: TRBD1
CDR3nt: TGTGCCAGCAGTGAAAGCGGGACAGGGCCTTACGAGCAGTACTTC
CDR3aa: CASSESGTGPYEQYF

abundance: -
v_gene: TRBV7-2
j_gene: TRBJ2-7
d_gene: TRBD1
CDR3nt: TGTGCCAGCAGCCTCCAAAACAGGGGGACTCTTACCTACGAGCAGTACTTC
CDR3aa: CASSLQNRGTLTYEQYF

abundance: -
v_gene: TRBV28
j_gene: TRBJ2-7
d_gene: TRBD1
CDR3nt: TGTGCCAGCAGTTTAGAACAGGGGTCCTACGAGCAGTACTTC
CDR3aa: CASSLEQGSYEQYF

abundance: -
v_gene: TRBV4-1
j_gene: TRBJ1-5
d_gene: -
CDR3nt: TGCGCCAGCAGCCAAGGGGGGGGGACGATCAATCAGCCCCAGCATTTT
CDR3aa: CASSQGGGTINQPQHF

abundance: -
v_gene: TRBV19
j_gene: TRBJ1-5
d_gene: TRBD1
CDR3nt: TGTGCCAGTAGTTATGACAGGGTCCAGCCCCAGCATTTT
CDR3aa: CASSYDRVQPQHF

abundance: once
v_gene: TRBV9
j_gene: TRBJ2-2
d_gene: -
CDR3nt: TGTGCCAGCAGCGAATCGGGGAACACCGGGGAGCTGTTTTTT
CDR3aa: CASSESGNTGELFF

abundance: once
v_gene: TRBV19
j_gene: TRBJ2-2
d_gene: TRBD2
CDR3nt: TGTGCCAGTAGTCTAGCGGGGGGCCACCCGAACACCGGGGAGCTGTTTTTT
CDR3aa: CASSLAGGHPNTGELFF

abundance: -
v_gene: TRBV7-6
j_gene: TRBJ2-3
d_gene: TRBD1
CDR3nt: TGTGCCAGCAGCGCCGGGACAGGGGGAGATACGCAGTATTTT
CDR3aa: CASSAGTGGDTQYF

abundance: -
v_gene: TRBV5-1
j_gene: TRBJ2-1
d_gene: -
CDR3nt: TGCGCCAGCACCACAAATGAGGTTAGCTCCTACAATGAGCAGTTCTTC
CDR3aa: CASTTNEVSSYNEQFF

abundance: -
v_gene: TRBV5-1
j_gene: TRBJ1-1
d_gene: -
CDR3nt: TGCGCCAGCAGCCCCGCCACCGGGGGGGGCACTGAAGCTTTCTTT
CDR3aa: CASSPATGGGTEAFF

abundance: -
v_gene: TRBV10-3
j_gene: TRBJ2-7
d_gene: TRBD2
CDR3nt: TGTGCCATCAGTTCTTCGGCGACTAGCGGGGGCTACGAGCAGTACTTC
CDR3aa: CAISSSATSGGYEQYF

abundance: -
v_gene: TRBV10-3
j_gene: TRBJ2-1
d_gene: TRBD2
CDR3nt: TGTGCCATCAGGACTAGCGTGGGTGAGCAGTTCTTC
CDR3aa: CAIRTSVGEQFF

abundance: -
v_gene: TRBV6-5
j_gene: TRBJ2-7
d_gene: -
CDR3nt: TGTGCCAGCAGTTACCAGGGGCTGGGCGAGCAGTACTTC
CDR3aa: CASSYQGLGEQYF

abundance: -
v_gene: TRBV10-3
j_gene: TRBJ2-5
d_gene: TRBD2
CDR3nt: TGTGCCATCAGTGAGTCAGAAGGACTAGCGGGGCAAGAGACCCAGTACTTC
CDR3aa: CAISESEGLAGQETQYF

abundance: -
v_gene: TRBV11-2
j_gene: TRBJ1-1
d_gene: -
CDR3nt: TGTGCCAGCAGCTCCCGTCTGAACACTGAAGCTTTCTTT
CDR3aa: CASSSRLNTEAFF

abundance: -
v_gene: TRBV19
j_gene: TRBJ2-7
d_gene: -
CDR3nt: TGTGCCAGTAGTAGCAGGGAGGCAGCCTGGGAGCAGTACTTC
CDR3aa: CASSSREAAWEQYF

abundance: -
v_gene: TRBV7-2
j_gene: TRBJ1-4
d_gene: -
CDR3nt: TGTGCCAGCAGCCTCTTTGAGGGCGAAAAACTGTTTTTT
CDR3aa: CASSLFEGEKLFF

abundance: -
v_gene: TRBV7-2
j_gene: TRBJ2-1
d_gene: TRBD2
CDR3nt: TGTGCCAGCAGATGGACTAGCGGGGGGCACAATGAGCAGTTCTTC
CDR3aa: CASRWTSGGHNEQFF

abundance: -
v_gene: TRBV19
j_gene: TRBJ2-7
d_gene: -
CDR3nt: TGTGCCAGTAGTATTAACGAGCAGTACTTC
CDR3aa: CASSINEQYF

abundance: -
v_gene: TRBV15
j_gene: TRBJ2-1
d_gene: TRBD1
CDR3nt: TGTGCCACCAGCAGAGAGACAGGGGACTTCTACAATGAGCAGTTCTTC
CDR3aa: CATSRETGDFYNEQFF

abundance: -
v_gene: TRBV7-9
j_gene: TRBJ1-4
d_gene: -
CDR3nt: TGTGCCAGCAGCCCAACGTTTCGTCAAACGGCTAATGAAAAACTGTTTTTT
CDR3aa: CASSPTFRQTANEKLFF

abundance: -
v_gene: TRBV28
j_gene: TRBJ2-2
d_gene: TRBD2
CDR3nt: TGTGCCAGCAGTCACCCCGGGGGGGGAGGAACCGGGGAGCTGTTTTTT
CDR3aa: CASSHPGGGGTGELFF

abundance: few
v_gene: TRBV6-6
j_gene: TRBJ1-2
d_gene: TRBD1
CDR3nt: TGTGCCAGCAGTTCGGACAGGGTTGGCTACACCTTC
CDR3aa: CASSSDRVGYTF

abundance: -
v_gene: TRBV7-9
j_gene: TRBJ1-2
d_gene: -
CDR3nt: TGTGCCAGCAGCTTAAGAAACAGAGCTAACTATGGCTACACCTTC
CDR3aa: CASSLRNRANYGYTF

abundance: -
v_gene: TRBV6-5
j_gene: TRBJ2-1
d_gene: TRBD2
CDR3nt: TGTGCCAGCAGTTCCTACTCAGCGGGGACCAACAATGAGCAGTTCTTC
CDR3aa: CASSSYSAGTNNEQFF

abundance: -
v_gene: TRBV30
j_gene: TRBJ2-5
d_gene: TRBD1
CDR3nt: TGTGCCTGGAGAATCCACAGGGGGCTGGAGACCCAGTACTTC
CDR3aa: CAWRIHRGLETQYF

abundance: -
v_gene: TRBV28
j_gene: TRBJ1-2
d_gene: TRBD1
CDR3nt: TGTGCCAGCGGGGACAGGGGAATGGGTGGCTACACCTTC
CDR3aa: CASGDRGMGGYTF

abundance: -
v_gene: TRBV19
j_gene: TRBJ1-5
d_gene: -
CDR3nt: TGTGCCAGTAACCCCCTCCGGCAGGGGATCAATCAGCCCCAGCATTTT
CDR3aa: CASNPLRQGINQPQHF

abundance: -
v_gene: TRBV7-9
j_gene: TRBJ2-5
d_gene: TRBD1
CDR3nt: TGTGCCAGCAGCTTAGGGACAGGGGAAGAGACCCAGTACTTC
CDR3aa: CASSLGTGEETQYF

abundance: -
v_gene: TRBV7-3
j_gene: TRBJ2-3
d_gene: TRBD1
CDR3nt: TGTGCCAGCAGCTTAACTGGACAGGGGGCTACAGATACGCAGTATTTT
CDR3aa: CASSLTGQGATDTQYF

abundance: -
v_gene: TRBV28
j_gene: TRBJ2-1
d_gene: -
CDR3nt: TGTGCCAGCAGTTTACCACTCAGGGGCGGCAATGAGCAGTTCTTC
CDR3aa: CASSLPLRGGNEQFF

abundance: -
v_gene: TRBV5-1
j_gene: TRBJ1-2
d_gene: -
CDR3nt: TGCGCCAGCAGCGGAACGACAGGTTCGCTCTATGGCTACACCTTC
CDR3aa: CASSGTTGSLYGYTF

abundance: -
v_gene: TRBV10-3
j_gene: TRBJ2-1
d_gene: TRBD1
CDR3nt: TGTGCCACTTGCCCAGGGGGTTTCTTATTCTCCTACAATGAGCAGTTCTTC
CDR3aa: CATCPGGFLFSYNEQFF

abundance: -
v_gene: TRBV4-1
j_gene: TRBJ2-7
d_gene: TRBD2
CDR3nt: TGCGCCAGCAGCCAAACTAGCGCTACCGAGCAGTACTTC
CDR3aa: CASSQTSATEQYF

abundance: -
v_gene: TRBV9
j_gene: TRBJ1-1
d_gene: -
CDR3nt: TGTGCCAGCAGCCCTTCGGGGAAGATGAACACTGAAGCTTTCTTT
CDR3aa: CASSPSGKMNTEAFF

abundance: once
v_gene: TRBV18
j_gene: TRBJ1-1
d_gene: -
CDR3nt: TGTGCCAGCTCATTAGGACAGAGAAATGAAGCTTTCTTT
CDR3aa: CASSLGQRNEAFF

abundance: -
v_gene: TRBV7-8
j_gene: TRBJ2-5
d_gene: TRBD1
CDR3nt: TGTGCCAGCAGCTTGACAGGGATTGGGGAGACCCAGTACTTC
CDR3aa: CASSLTGIGETQYF

abundance: -
v_gene: TRBV5-1
j_gene: TRBJ2-2
d_gene: TRBD1
CDR3nt: TGCGCCAGCAGCTTGGACAGGGGAGACACCGGGGAGCTGTTTTTT
CDR3aa: CASSLDRGDTGELFF

abundance: -
v_gene: TRBV5-1
j_gene: TRBJ1-2
d_gene: -
CDR3nt: TGCGCCAGCAGCCAGCGACTGTATGGTAGAAGGAATGGCTACACCTTC
CDR3aa: CASSQRLYGRRNGYTF

abundance: -
v_gene: TRBV30
j_gene: TRBJ2-7
d_gene: TRBD1
CDR3nt: TGTGCCTGGAGTGCGGGACAGGCGAGCTCCTACGAGCAGTACTTC
CDR3aa: CAWSAGQASSYEQYF

abundance: -
v_gene: TRBV19
j_gene: TRBJ2-7
d_gene: -
CDR3nt: TGTGCCAGTAGTATCCTACAGGGTAATATCTACGAGCAGTACTTC
CDR3aa: CASSILQGNIYEQYF

abundance: -
v_gene: TRBV4-2
j_gene: TRBJ1-4
d_gene: TRBD1
CDR3nt: TGTGCCAGCAGCCAACAGGGGGAGGTAACTGAAAAACTGTTTTTT
CDR3aa: CASSQQGEVTEKLFF

abundance: once
v_gene: TRBV5-4
j_gene: TRBJ1-2
d_gene: TRBD1
CDR3nt: TGTGCCAGCAGCTTGCCCGGACAGGGCTTTTATGGCTACACCTTC
CDR3aa: CASSLPGQGFYGYTF

abundance: once
v_gene: TRBV7-9
j_gene: TRBJ2-1
d_gene: -
CDR3nt: TGTGCCAGCAGCTTAGCGCTGATGGGGCCCTACAATGAGCAGTTCTTC
CDR3aa: CASSLALMGPYNEQFF